These 24 T cell receptor beta chains were sequenced from one sample in a study of cytomegalovirus exposure and HLA in healthy donors. The PCR ran on 60 Vbeta and 13 Jbeta primers. Repertoires were generated with immunoSEQ multiplex PCR, while TCRdb's copy carries only in-frame clones and drops some. This table has about 160,000 clones, roughly 77% appearing once. Sequencing was carried out using PBMCs. The receptors here all came from a woman aged 18 to 35 in good health and CMV-seronegative.

The rearrangement joins TRBV14 to TRBJ2-1; D is possibly TRBD2 (5 bases). The CDR3 loop spans 13 amino acids. The V end was cut by 0 bases, the J end by 12 bases, with 12 bases between. Germline V CDR1 and CDR2: SGHDN, FVKESK. CDR3 protein: CASSQDLRGAQFF. The CDR3 bases are TGTGCCAGCAGCCAAGATCTCCGGGGAGCGCAGTTCTTC.

The V and J genes are TRBV19 and TRBJ1-2; tentative D call: TRBD1 (5 bases). This CDR3 has 15 amino acids. V was shortened by 4 bases and J by 2 bases, with 14 bases between the two germline ends. CDR1 and CDR2 (germline): LNHDA, SQIVND (reference sequence). As DNA, the CDR3 is TGTGCCAGTAGTAGAGCCCCAGGGTCGAACTATGGCTACACCTTC. Amino acids: CASSRAPGSNYGYTF.

The chain carries TRBV9 and TRBJ2-5, with 11 bases matching TRBD2. CDR3 size: 16 residues. The V gene end was trimmed by 3 bases and the J gene end by 3 bases; junction bases not matched to a gene: 7. The germline gives CDR1 SGDLS, CDR2 YYNGEE. CDR3 loop: CASSAGTSGGEETQYF. The CDR3 DNA reads as TGTGCCAGCAGCGCAGGAACTAGCGGGGGAGAAGAGACCCAGTACTTC.

The V and J genes are TRBV6-1 and TRBJ2-7, with a possible D match to TRBD1 (5 bases). This CDR3 is 15 amino acids long. Germline V lookup: CDR1 MNHNS, CDR2 SASEGT. The V gene lost 1 base and the J gene lost 5 bases, with 15 bases spanning the gap. The CDR3 is CASSEGRAGSDEQYF. DNA of the CDR3: TGTGCCAGCAGTGAAGGAAGGGCAGGGTCGGACGAGCAGTACTTC.

V usage is TRBV30 and J usage is TRBJ1-6, with a weak D call TRBD1 (5 bases). The germline gives CDR1 GTSNPN, CDR2 SVGIG (reference sequence). This CDR3 is 13 amino acids long. Between the trimmed V and J ends, which lost 0 bases and 10 bases, there was a span of 10 bases. Here the CDR3 reads CAWSVDDRSPLHF. CDR3 in DNA: TGTGCCTGGAGTGTAGACGACAGATCACCCCTCCACTTT. Drawing the rest from reference TRBV30 and TRBJ1-6, the complete variable domain is SQTIHQWPATLVQPVGSPLSLECTVEGTSNPNLYWYRQAAGRGLQLLFYSVGIGQISSEVPQNLSASRPQDRQFILSSKKLLLSDSGFYLCAWSVDDRSPLHFGNGTRLTVT.

The chain carries TRBV18 and TRBJ1-5, with D hard to call. V shed 3 bases and J shed 0 bases, with 6 bases lying between them. The CDR3 has 14 residues. Germline V gives CDR1 KGHSH, CDR2 LQKENI. The chain's CDR3 is CASSPGVSNQPQHF. The CDR3 region has the DNA TGTGCCAGCTCACCTGGAGTTAGCAATCAGCCCCAGCATTTT. The full variable domain, with the rest looked up from reference TRBV18 and TRBJ1-5, is NAGVMQNPRHLVRRRGQEARLRCSPMKGHSHVYWYRQLPEEGLKFMVYLQKENIIDESGMPKERFSAEFPKEGPSILRIQQVVRGDSAAYFCASSPGVSNQPQHFGDGTRLSIL.

The chain recombines TRBV28 with TRBJ2-5; 9 positions match TRBD1. This CDR3 has 15 amino acids. Germline CDR1 MDHEN, CDR2 SYDVKM. The V segment lost 7 bases and the J segment 7 bases; nucleotides outside the gene matches: 13. Here the CDR3 reads CASKFRDREPRTQYF. The DNA for the CDR3 is TGTGCCAGCAAATTTAGGGACAGGGAGCCCCGGACCCAGTACTTC.

J is TRBJ2-5 and V is TRBV7-3; TRBD1 matches at 8 bases. Trimming took 4 bases from V and 5 from J; bases not matched to a gene: 3. The CDR3 contains 13 residues. Germline V lookup: CDR1 SGHTA, CDR2 FQGTGA. The CDR3 DNA follows: TGTGCCAGCAGCTACAACAGGGGGGAGACCCAGTACTTC. Residues: CASSYNRGETQYF.

The V call is TRBV5-1, the J call TRBJ2-7; 9 bases are a match to TRBD2. This CDR3 spans 15 amino acids. The ends lost 4 bases at V and 2 bases at J; junction bases unmatched: 7. Germline CDR1 SGHRS, CDR2 YFSETQ. The CDR3 nucleotides read TGCGCCAGCAGCATTAGCGGGAGTCGGGCCTACGAGCAGTACTTC. It codes for CASSISGSRAYEQYF. The full variable domain, in which reference TRBV5-1 and TRBJ2-7 provide the parts outside the CDR3, is KAGVTQTPRYLIKTRGQQVTLSCSPISGHRSVSWYQQTPGQGLQFLFEYFSETQRNKGNFPGRFSGRQFSNSRSEMNVSTLELGDSALYLCASSISGSRAYEQYFGPGTRLTVT.

V gene TRBV28 combines with J gene TRBJ1-4; possibly TRBD1 for D (6 bases). Germline CDR1 MDHEN, CDR2 SYDVKM. V gave up 3 bases and J gave up 7 bases, with 15 bases separating them. The CDR3 spans 15 residues. This CDR3 is CASSFSGAGGEKLFF. In DNA form, the CDR3 reads TGTGCCAGCAGTTTCTCAGGGGCAGGAGGTGAAAAACTGTTTTTT. The full variable domain, its missing parts supplied by reference TRBV28 and TRBJ1-4, is DVKVTQSSRYLVKRTGEKVFLECVQDMDHENMFWYRQDPGLGLRLIYFSYDVKMKEKGDIPEGYSVSREKKERFSLILESASTNQTSMYLCASSFSGAGGEKLFFGSGTQLSVL.

V gene TRBV6-5 combines with J gene TRBJ1-5, with D perhaps matching TRBD1 (5 bases). The V and J ends lost 4 bases and 13 bases respectively, with 23 bases between them. CDR3 length: 15 amino acids. Germline CDR1 and CDR2: MNHEY and SVGAGI. CDR3 bases: TGTGCCAGCAGTTCGATGACAGAGGGAGGCACTTTGCAGCATTTT. It encodes CASSSMTEGGTLQHF.

This clone was detected only once. The V and J genes are TRBV27 and TRBJ2-7, with TRBD1 matching over 8 bases. Germline V lookup: CDR1 MNHEY, CDR2 SMNVEV (reference sequence). Trimming removed 3 bases from V and 7 bases from J; junction bases left unmatched: 2. The length of the CDR3 is 12 residues. The CDR3 here is CASSLDREEQYF. In DNA, the CDR3 is TGTGCCAGCAGTTTGGACAGGGAAGAGCAGTACTTC.

V and J are TRBV5-1 and TRBJ2-7, with 9 bases that match TRBD1. Germline V gene sequence: CDR1 SGHRS, CDR2 YFSETQ. CDR3 length equals 15 residues. V dropped 4 bases and J dropped 2; count of bases not matched to a gene: 7. For the CDR3, the DNA is TGCGCCAGCAGCGGGGGACAGGGACTAACCTACGAGCAGTACTTC. Its protein is CASSGGQGLTYEQYF.

CDR3: CASSHGPGGNQPQHF. The CDR3 bases are TGCGCCAGCAGCCACGGGCCAGGGGGGAATCAGCCCCAGCATTTT. The chain combines TRBV4-1 with TRBJ1-5; 7 nucleotides agree with TRBD1. The CDR3 has 15 residues. V was clipped by 3 bases and J by 4 bases; unmatched bases: 6. Per the germline V gene, CDR1 is MGHRA and CDR2 is YSYEKL.

This chain joins TRBV6-5 and TRBJ1-1, with D uncertain. The CDR3 loop spans 15 amino acids. Germline V gene lookup returns CDR1 MNHEY and CDR2 SVGAGI. Trimming stripped 0 bases from V and 4 bases from J, with 12 bases between. The CDR3: CASSYSSRRVTEAFF. DNA of the CDR3: TGTGCCAGCAGTTACTCGAGTCGGCGGGTCACTGAAGCTTTCTTT.

This clone was counted once. V gene TRBV28 combines with J gene TRBJ2-4; possibly TRBD2 for D (5 bases). The V end was cut by 2 bases, the J end by 4 bases, with 6 bases between. Germline V gene lookup returns CDR1 MDHEN and CDR2 SYDVKM. The CDR3 has 13 amino acids. The DNA for the CDR3 is TGTGCCAGCAGTTTAGGCGGGAAAAACATTCAGTACTTC. Amino acids: CASSLGGKNIQYF.

This clone showed up just a few times. The CDR3 bases are TGTGCCAGCTCACCAGAAGTCAGGGGGCGTCACTCTGGAAACACCATATATTTT. It translates to CASSPEVRGRHSGNTIYF. The J gene is TRBJ1-3, the V gene TRBV18; 8 nucleotides agree with TRBD1. CDR1 is KGHSH and CDR2 is LQKENI in the germline V gene. The ends lost 2 bases at V and 0 bases at J; junction bases unmatched: 9. The CDR3 spans 18 residues. Together with reference TRBV18 and TRBJ1-3, the CDR3 gives the full variable domain: NAGVMQNPRHLVRRRGQEARLRCSPMKGHSHVYWYRQLPEEGLKFMVYLQKENIIDESGMPKERFSAEFPKEGPSILRIQQVVRGDSAAYFCASSPEVRGRHSGNTIYFGEGSWLTVV.

V and J are TRBV9 and TRBJ2-3, with D possibly matching TRBD2 (6 bases). This CDR3 is built from 14 residues. Germline CDR1 is SGDLS and CDR2 is YYNGEE. The V gene lost 0 bases and the J gene lost 5 bases, with 10 bases spanning the gap. Here the CDR3 reads CASSVAGVQDTQYF. CDR3 nucleotide sequence: TGTGCCAGCAGCGTAGCGGGGGTGCAAGATACGCAGTATTTT.

The chain uses TRBV5-6 and TRBJ2-3, with D maybe TRBD2 (6 bases). Between the trimmed V and J ends, which lost 2 bases and 3 bases, there was a span of 19 bases. This CDR3 has 17 amino acids. CDR1 is SGHDT, CDR2 YYEEEE, per germline. CDR3 nucleotides: TGTGCCAGCAGCTTTGGGTTTGGGACTGGGACTACAGATACGCAGTATTTT. This translates into CASSFGFGTGTTDTQYF.

This clone came up once. J is TRBJ1-4 and V is TRBV5-4; tentative D call: TRBD1 (6 bases). Germline CDR1 reads SGHNT; CDR2 reads YYREEE (reference sequence). V was shortened by 2 bases and J by 7 bases, with 12 bases between the two germline ends. The CDR3 covers 14 residues. The CDR3 spells CASSFRTASEKLFF. The CDR3 DNA reads TGTGCCAGCAGCTTCAGGACAGCCAGTGAAAAACTGTTTTTT.

This clone was seen only a few times. This chain joins TRBV29-1 and TRBJ2-5; a possible D gene is TRBD1 (5 bases). The CDR3 loop spans 12 amino acids. V lost 7 bases and J 2 bases, leaving 11 bases between the germline ends. Germline CDR1 reads SQVTM; CDR2 reads ANQGSEA. The CDR3 here is CSARVFQETQYF. The CDR3 DNA sequence: TGCAGCGCCAGGGTTTTTCAAGAGACCCAGTACTTC.

The rearrangement joins TRBV4-2 to TRBJ1-1; possibly TRBD1 for D (6 bases). Germline assignment: CDR1 LGHNA and CDR2 YNFKEQ. The CDR3 has 15 amino acids. Trimming took 1 base from V and 3 from J, leaving 12 bases between them. The CDR3 coding sequence is TGTGCCAGCAGCCAAGGCAGACAGGCCTACACTGAAGCTTTCTTT. Encoded protein: CASSQGRQAYTEAFF.

The V and J genes are TRBV9 and TRBJ2-1; 7 nucleotides agree with TRBD1. The germline gives CDR1 SGDLS, CDR2 YYNGEE. The junction had 7 bases not matched to a gene; V was cut back by 2 bases and J by 2 bases. CDR3 size: 16 residues. The CDR3 DNA reads TGTGCCAGCAGCGTCCAGACAGGGTTGGCCTACAATGAGCAGTTCTTC. Residues: CASSVQTGLAYNEQFF.

The chain recombines TRBV9 with TRBJ2-2; TRBD1 might be the D (5 bases). The CDR3 loop spans 13 amino acids. V dropped 4 bases and J dropped 6 bases, with 10 bases sitting between them. Germline V lookup: CDR1 SGDLS, CDR2 YYNGEE. The CDR3 sequence is CASSSRVPGELFF. In DNA, the CDR3 is TGTGCCAGCAGCAGCAGGGTGCCCGGGGAGCTGTTTTTT. Combining the CDR3 with reference TRBV9 and TRBJ2-2 gives the whole variable domain DSGVTQTPKHLITATGQRVTLRCSPRSGDLSVYWYQQSLDQGLQFLIQYYNGEERAKGNILERFSAQQFPDLHSELNLSSLELGDSALYFCASSSRVPGELFFGEGSRLTVL.